The clone carrying this T cell receptor (beta chain) was picked up many times. This sample was taken from a study of neurological immune-mediated disorders. TCRdb re-called the 5' RACE reads through MiXCR, storing one row per CDR3 protein. The table shows about 76,000 distinct CDR3 sequences, with approximately 17% occurring only once. The source is a woman between 35 and 50 years old in good health. Sequences were obtained from PBMCs.

In nucleotides, the CDR3 is TGTGCCAGCAGCCTCACGGATTCGGCCCAGCATTTT. It specifies CASSLTDSAQHF. This chain links TRBV7-8 with TRBJ1-5; D not resolved. The CDR3 is 12 amino acids. Germline assignment: CDR1 SGHVS and CDR2 FQNEAQ. The V end lost 5 bases, the J end lost 11 bases, and 13 bases lay between the germline ends.